These T cell receptor beta chains were read from a single sample in a study of vaccination effects on CD4 cells after COVID-19. Their specific antigens are unknown. Profiled with immunoSEQ multiplex PCR; TCRdb holds only in-frame clones, not every one. The sample includes 30,000 to 45,000 clones, approximately 84% seen only once; the top ten take around 2%. The specimen was CD4+ T cells from PBMCs cultured with HCoV-NL63 spike peptides, collected after COVID-19 vaccination. Receptors originate from a human donor who received a COVID-19 vaccine. Some clones in this sample may be carry-over from other donors' samples. The CDR3 runs from the conserved cysteine through the conserved F or W. Each record gives: clone size, D gene, V gene, J gene, CDR3 protein, CDR3 DNA. A D gene is named only where the DNA matches it firmly. The size entry is marked missing in some rows and otherwise reads once, few, many or a size class.

.,TRBD1,TRBV18,TRBJ1-4,CASSDSGGRDEKLFF,TGTGCCAGCTCAGACTCAGGGGGCAGGGATGAAAAACTGTTTTTT
once,.,TRBV6-5,TRBJ1-1,CASVLTGTTEAFF,TGTGCCAGCGTCCTAACCGGGACCACTGAAGCTTTCTTT
once,.,TRBV29-1,TRBJ1-2,CSVVVGAYGYTF,TGCAGCGTTGTAGTCGGGGCCTATGGCTACACCTTC
.,.,TRBV7-9,TRBJ2-1,CASSSGLRGLFF,TGTGCCAGCAGCTCAGGACTCCGTGGGCTGTTCTTC
.,.,TRBV7-9,TRBJ1-2,CASSLVGGHSHYGYTF,TGTGCCAGCAGCTTAGTCGGGGGGCATTCTCACTATGGCTACACCTTC
.,.,TRBV19,TRBJ1-5,CASSITPGPRYGQPQHF,TGTGCCAGTAGTATCACCCCGGGACCTAGGTACGGACAGCCCCAGCATTTT
.,TRBD1,TRBV5-5,TRBJ1-3,CASSLRQGGGNTIYF,TGTGCCAGCAGCTTGCGACAGGGCGGCGGAAACACCATATATTTT
.,.,TRBV10-3,TRBJ1-5,CAPNPGHRPVHYSNQPQHF,TGTGCCCCGAACCCGGGACACCGTCCAGTCCACTATAGCAATCAGCCCCAGCATTTT
.,TRBD1,TRBV7-2,TRBJ2-3,CASSLVGAGGGTDTQYF,TGTGCCAGCAGCTTAGTTGGCGCAGGGGGCGGCACAGATACGCAGTATTTT
.,.,TRBV5-1,TRBJ1-2,CASREGGSDYGYTF,TGCGCCAGCCGAGAGGGGGGGTCGGACTATGGCTACACCTTC
once,TRBD2,TRBV4-2,TRBJ2-3,CASSQDLAGGFTDTQYF,TGTGCCAGCAGCCAAGACCTAGCGGGGGGTTTCACAGATACGCAGTATTTT
once,.,TRBV18,TRBJ2-2,CASSQSQRGSAGELFF,TGTGCCAGCTCACAGAGCCAAAGGGGGTCCGCCGGGGAGCTGTTTTTT
.,.,TRBV28,TRBJ2-1,CASSYSQGSYNEQFF,TGTGCCAGCAGTTACTCACAGGGCTCCTACAATGAGCAGTTCTTC
.,.,TRBV20-1,TRBJ2-4,CSASWGAKNIQYF,TGCAGTGCTAGTTGGGGAGCCAAAAACATTCAGTACTTC
few,.,TRBV19,TRBJ1-4,CASRDLNEKLFF,TGTGCCAGTAGGGACCTCAATGAAAAACTGTTTTTT
few,TRBD1,TRBV24-1,TRBJ2-2,CATSPGQGETGELFF,TGTGCCACCAGCCCGGGACAGGGGGAAACCGGGGAGCTGTTTTTT
few,.,TRBV9,TRBJ1-3,CASSVEGGSSGNTIYF,TGTGCCAGCAGCGTAGAGGGCGGAAGCTCTGGAAACACCATATATTTT
.,.,TRBV5-1,TRBJ1-2,CASSLLYGQGGYTF,TGCGCCAGCAGCTTGTTGTACGGCCAGGGGGGCTACACCTTC
.,.,TRBV20-1,TRBJ2-5,CSAKTIGERYF,TGCAGTGCCAAAACTATAGGAGAACGGTACTTC
once,TRBD1,TRBV5-6,TRBJ2-3,CASSFRGRADTQYF,TGTGCCAGCAGCTTCAGGGGGCGGGCAGATACGCAGTATTTT
.,.,TRBV7-2,TRBJ1-5,CASSLFSDSQHF,TGTGCCAGCAGCTTATTTTCAGACTCCCAGCATTTT
.,.,TRBV5-6,TRBJ1-5,CASSLNSYSNQPQHF,TGTGCCAGCAGCTTAAATTCCTATAGCAATCAGCCCCAGCATTTT
.,TRBD1,TRBV6-5,TRBJ1-1,CASSFLGTENTEAFF,TGTGCCAGCAGTTTCCTTGGGACAGAGAACACTGAAGCTTTCTTT
.,.,TRBV12-3/TRBV12-4,TRBJ2-5,CASKTQGGETQYF,TGTGCCAGCAAGACACAGGGAGGAGAGACCCAGTACTTC
.,.,TRBV24-1,TRBJ2-3,CATSDSWGESTQYF,TGTGCCACCAGTGATTCATGGGGCGAATCTACGCAGTATTTT
once,TRBD2,TRBV29-1,TRBJ2-3,CSVEGAQGSSGGAQDTQYF,TGCAGCGTTGAGGGGGCACAGGGTTCTAGCGGGGGGGCCCAGGATACGCAGTATTTT
.,.,TRBV5-1,TRBJ2-1,CASSHYSVRGDSEQFF,TGCGCCAGCAGCCACTACAGTGTGCGGGGGGACAGCGAGCAGTTCTTC
.,.,TRBV28,TRBJ1-3,CASSPPGRAGNTIYF,TGTGCCAGCAGTCCCCCGGGCAGGGCGGGAAACACCATATATTTT
.,TRBD2,TRBV7-7,TRBJ2-2,CASSFTTSGGAGELFF,TGTGCCAGCAGCTTTACGACTAGCGGGGGGGCCGGGGAGCTGTTTTTT
once,TRBD1,TRBV18,TRBJ1-4,CASSRDRVAEKLFF,TGTGCCAGCTCACGTGACAGGGTGGCTGAAAAACTGTTTTTT
.,.,TRBV20-1,TRBJ2-3,CSANREIVRYF,TGCAGTGCAAACAGGGAAATCGTACGGTATTTT
.,TRBD1,TRBV19,TRBJ1-5,CASSPGQGQPQHF,TGTGCCAGTAGTCCGGGACAGGGACAGCCCCAGCATTTT